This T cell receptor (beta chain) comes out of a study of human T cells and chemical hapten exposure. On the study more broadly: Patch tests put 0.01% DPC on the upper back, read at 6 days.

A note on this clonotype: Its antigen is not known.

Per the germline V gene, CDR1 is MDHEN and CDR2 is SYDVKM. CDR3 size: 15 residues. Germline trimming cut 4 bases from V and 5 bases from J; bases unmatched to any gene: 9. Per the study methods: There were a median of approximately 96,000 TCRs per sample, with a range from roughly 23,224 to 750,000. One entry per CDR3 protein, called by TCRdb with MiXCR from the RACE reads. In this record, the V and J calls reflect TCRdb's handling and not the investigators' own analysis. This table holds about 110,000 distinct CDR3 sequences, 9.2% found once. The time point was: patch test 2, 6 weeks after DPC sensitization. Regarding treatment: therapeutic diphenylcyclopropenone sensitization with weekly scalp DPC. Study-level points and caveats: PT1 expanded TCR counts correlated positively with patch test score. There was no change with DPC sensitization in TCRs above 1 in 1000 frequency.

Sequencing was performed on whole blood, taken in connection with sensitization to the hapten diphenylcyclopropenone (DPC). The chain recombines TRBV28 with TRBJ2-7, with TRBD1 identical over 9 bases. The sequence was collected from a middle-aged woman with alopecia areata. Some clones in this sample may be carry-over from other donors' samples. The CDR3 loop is CASSSAGTGSHEQYF. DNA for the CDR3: TGTGCCAGCAGTTCCGCTGGGACAGGGTCCCACGAGCAGTACTTC.